This is a list of T cell receptor beta chains from one sample in a study of T cell repertoires in cytomegalovirus infection. MiXCR was run by TCRdb on the reads, yielding one entry per CDR3 protein. The sample includes around 180,000 distinct CDR3 sequences, 25% to 30% of them seen just once. Sample: PBMCs. These TCRs come from a human donor in good health (CMV status not recorded). Some clones in this sample may be carry-over from other donors' samples. Both conserved end residues are part of each CDR3. A D gene is named only where the DNA matches it firmly. Expanded clones get a size class; other rows say once, few or many, or leave the size out.

TGCGCCAGCAGTCAATCTCACCGGGACTTACACTACGAGCAGTACTTC,CASSQSHRDLHYEQYF,-,-,TRBJ2-7,TRBV23-1
TGTGCCAGCAGTTCCTCGCGTAATGAAAAACTGTTTTTT,CASSSSRNEKLFF,-,-,TRBJ1-4,TRBV6-5
TGTGCCAGCAGTCCAGGGCTACGGGGATTAGGGGCGAACACTGAAGCTTTCTTT,CASSPGLRGLGANTEAFF,-,many,TRBJ1-1,TRBV11-2
TGTGCTAGTGGTTTGGGGGGACTCGCTTTCTTT,CASGLGGLAFF,-,-,TRBJ1-1,TRBV12-5
TGTGCCAGCAGTGATCCGGGACAGCCTTCCCAGCCCCAGCATTTT,CASSDPGQPSQPQHF,TRBD1,-,TRBJ1-5,TRBV2
TGTGCCAGCAGTTACTCGGGTGGAGACACTGAAGCTTTCTTT,CASSYSGGDTEAFF,-,-,TRBJ1-1,TRBV6-2/TRBV6-3
TGTGCCAGCAGTTACTCGAAGACGGGAGGCGAGCAGTACTTC,CASSYSKTGGEQYF,TRBD2,few,TRBJ2-7,TRBV6-2/TRBV6-3
TGTGCCAGCAGACGGACAGGGGGGATGAACACTGAAGCTTTCTTT,CASRRTGGMNTEAFF,TRBD1,few,TRBJ1-1,TRBV6-2/TRBV6-3
TGTGCCAGCAGGGGGGACAGGGACTATGGCTACACCTTC,CASRGDRDYGYTF,TRBD1,many,TRBJ1-2,TRBV7-9
TGTGCCAGCAGCCCCCCGCCTTTGAACACTGAAGCTTTCTTT,CASSPPPLNTEAFF,-,many,TRBJ1-1,TRBV7-2
TGTGCCAGCAGCCTGGGACTAGCGGGGACCTCCCAAGAGACCCAGTACTTC,CASSLGLAGTSQETQYF,TRBD2,-,TRBJ2-5,TRBV3-1
TGTGCCAGTAGTATCCCCGGGAATGAAAAACTGTTTTTT,CASSIPGNEKLFF,-,few,TRBJ1-4,TRBV19
TGTGCCAGCCAGTATCTCTTAGCGGGGGGCCCTAATGGGCAGTTCTTC,CASQYLLAGGPNGQFF,TRBD2,many,TRBJ2-1,TRBV6-2/TRBV6-3
TGCAGCGTTGACGGGGGAGAAAAACTGTTTTTT,CSVDGGEKLFF,-,once,TRBJ1-4,TRBV29-1
TGTGCCAGCAGTTTCTCCGGGGGCGCCGAGACACCCCTCCACTTT,CASSFSGGAETPLHF,-,few,TRBJ1-6,TRBV12-3/TRBV12-4
TGTGCCAGCAGTTACTCGACTGGGGGGGAGCTGTTTTTT,CASSYSTGGELFF,-,-,TRBJ2-2,TRBV6-6
TGTGCCAGTAGTCCTCGGGACAGGGAACCTGAAGCTTTCTTT,CASSPRDREPEAFF,TRBD1,-,TRBJ1-1,TRBV19
TGTGCCAGTAGTATCTCAGCCAGCGGGGGCGTCAAGGTTGTGATGGATACGCAGTATTTT,CASSISASGGVKVVMDTQYF,TRBD2,-,TRBJ2-3,TRBV19
TGCAGCGTTGAAGATCGGGGGACTGAAGCTTTCTTT,CSVEDRGTEAFF,-,-,TRBJ1-1,TRBV29-1
TGTGCCAGCAGCTTCATAAGATTGAGCAATGAGCAGTTCTTC,CASSFIRLSNEQFF,-,few,TRBJ2-1,TRBV7-9
TGTGCCAGCAGTGCCCCCCCCGGGGGTTACTCCTACGAGCAGTACTTC,CASSAPPGGYSYEQYF,-,-,TRBJ2-7,TRBV6-6
TGTGCCAGCAGTTACTCACTCACTGCGTGGGGAGATACGCAGTATTTT,CASSYSLTAWGDTQYF,-,-,TRBJ2-3,TRBV6-6
TGTGCCAGCAGCTTGATAGCGAACACTGAAGCTTTCTTT,CASSLIANTEAFF,-,-,TRBJ1-1,TRBV7-2
TGTGCCAGCAGCCTACAAGCGGGGGGGCCCTACGAGCAGTACTTC,CASSLQAGGPYEQYF,TRBD2,-,TRBJ2-7,TRBV7-9
TGTGCCAGCAGCTTCGGACAGGGGCCGAATTCACCCCTCCACTTT,CASSFGQGPNSPLHF,TRBD1,few,TRBJ1-6,TRBV11-2
TGTGCCACCGACAGCTACTATGGCTACACCTTC,CATDSYYGYTF,-,-,TRBJ1-2,TRBV6-5
TGCAGTGCTAGAGATAGATCAGGGGGCTCTAGCACAGATACGCAGTATTTT,CSARDRSGGSSTDTQYF,TRBD1,-,TRBJ2-3,TRBV20-1
TGCAGCGTTAAGGGTGAGGGCTCTGGGGATACGCAGTATTTT,CSVKGEGSGDTQYF,-,-,TRBJ2-3,TRBV29-1
TGTGCCAGCAGTTACCGGGTCGGTGATGGCTACACCTTC,CASSYRVGDGYTF,-,many,TRBJ1-2,TRBV6-2/TRBV6-3
TGTGCCACCAGCAGAGATAAAGGGGCGAACACTGAAGCTTTCTTT,CATSRDKGANTEAFF,-,few,TRBJ1-1,TRBV15
TGTGCCAGCAGTTACCCCGGACAGGGTGGGTCTGAAGCTTTCTTT,CASSYPGQGGSEAFF,TRBD1,-,TRBJ1-1,TRBV6-5
TGTGCCAGCCAAGTGAACAGGGTACGCACTGAAGCTTTCTTT,CASQVNRVRTEAFF,-,few,TRBJ1-1,TRBV6-1
TGTGCCAGCAGCCAAAACAGGGAATGGGAGCAGTTCTTC,CASSQNREWEQFF,-,-,TRBJ2-1,TRBV5-4
TGTGCCAGCAGCTTAGCCCCCGACAGGGTTGGGACTGAAGCTTTCTTT,CASSLAPDRVGTEAFF,TRBD1,few,TRBJ1-1,TRBV7-8
TGTGCCAGCAGTTACGACAGGGGTCCCGAGAAGTATGGCTACACCTTC,CASSYDRGPEKYGYTF,TRBD1,-,TRBJ1-2,TRBV6-6
TGTGCCAGCAGTGAAGGGCAGCCCTACGAGCAGTACTTC,CASSEGQPYEQYF,-,-,TRBJ2-7,TRBV2
TGTGCCAGCAGCGGTGACTTTGACACTGAAGCTTTCTTT,CASSGDFDTEAFF,-,-,TRBJ1-1,TRBV7-9
TGCGCCAGCAGCCAAGATCTTCGCAGAGGAACCCATGGCTACACCTTC,CASSQDLRRGTHGYTF,-,few,TRBJ1-2,TRBV4-3
TGTGCCAGCAGCTTTCAGGGGGGGGAGACCCAGTACTTC,CASSFQGGETQYF,-,many,TRBJ2-5,TRBV7-2
TGTGCCACCACGGGGGGCAGGTACGAGCAGTACTTC,CATTGGRYEQYF,-,few,TRBJ2-7,TRBV2
TGTGCCAGCAGTACAGGGCGCAATCAGCCCCAGCATTTT,CASSTGRNQPQHF,-,few,TRBJ1-5,TRBV2
TGTGCCAGCAGCTTATCGCTAGCGGGGGGGCCTAAGGCTGAGCAGTTCTTC,CASSLSLAGGPKAEQFF,TRBD2,-,TRBJ2-1,TRBV7-3
TGTGCCAGCAGCTTGGCGGGAAGGGGGGATGAAAAACTGTTTTTT,CASSLAGRGDEKLFF,-,-,TRBJ1-4,TRBV7-3
TGTGCCAGCAGTTTTGGGGACAGAGCCTACGAGCAGTACTTC,CASSFGDRAYEQYF,TRBD1,-,TRBJ2-7,TRBV2
TGTGCTAGCAGCCTAGACCAAGATTACGAGCAGTACTTC,CASSLDQDYEQYF,-,few,TRBJ2-7,TRBV7-6
TGTGCCACCAGCTCCGAATGGGGTCAGCCCCAGCATTTT,CATSSEWGQPQHF,-,few,TRBJ1-5,TRBV15
TGCAGTGCCAACAGGGGGCAGTTTAATTCACCCCTCCACTTT,CSANRGQFNSPLHF,TRBD1,-,TRBJ1-6,TRBV20-1
TGTGCCAGCAGTGGAAAAGAGACCCAGTACTTC,CASSGKETQYF,-,-,TRBJ2-5,TRBV2
TGCAGCGCCCTGAACACTGAAGCTTTCTTT,CSALNTEAFF,-,-,TRBJ1-1,TRBV29-1
TGTGCCAGCAGCTTACGGGGAGGAGAAAATCAGCCCCAGCATTTT,CASSLRGGENQPQHF,-,few,TRBJ1-5,TRBV7-2
TGTGCCTGGAGTCGGGACGAGAACACTGAAGCTTTCTTT,CAWSRDENTEAFF,-,-,TRBJ1-1,TRBV30
TGCAGCGTTGTGAGGGATAATTCCTACAATGAGCAGTTCTTC,CSVVRDNSYNEQFF,-,-,TRBJ2-1,TRBV29-1
TGTGCCAGTAGTGTTACAGGGGTTCCCTACGAGCAGTACTTC,CASSVTGVPYEQYF,TRBD1,-,TRBJ2-7,TRBV19
TGTGCCAGCAGCTTATACTTTTCACCCCTCCACTTT,CASSLYFSPLHF,-,-,TRBJ1-6,TRBV7-9
TGTGCCAGCAGCCTTGGACTCCCTCCGGACACCTTC,CASSLGLPPDTF,-,-,TRBJ1-2,TRBV5-5
TGTGCCATGAGTGTTGTTGGGACCGGGGAGCTGTTTTTT,CAMSVVGTGELFF,-,-,TRBJ2-2,TRBV12-3/TRBV12-4
TGCGCCAGCAGCTTCGGGACAGGAGGACGTAATTCACCCCTCCACTTT,CASSFGTGGRNSPLHF,TRBD1,-,TRBJ1-6,TRBV5-1
TGTGCCAGTAGTATGGGGGTACGTAGCAATCAGCCCCAGCATTTT,CASSMGVRSNQPQHF,-,-,TRBJ1-5,TRBV19
TGTGCCAGCAGTTACTCGGCGGGACAGGTTAATGAAAAACTGTTTTTT,CASSYSAGQVNEKLFF,TRBD1,-,TRBJ1-4,TRBV6-2/TRBV6-3
TGTGCCAGCAGCCCCTACGGGGCCAACGTCCTGACTTTC,CASSPYGANVLTF,-,many,TRBJ2-6,TRBV14